This T cell receptor beta chain stems from a study of blood T cell repertoires in COVID-19. Study as a whole: Samples came from the United States, Italy and Spain, spanning acute and convalescent COVID-19.

Trimming took off 2 bases at V and 7 bases at J, with 9 bases between the two ends. There are 13 residues in the CDR3. The authors' processing: Amplification of reference gene primers was used by the study to estimate nucleated cell counts. The repertoire was sequenced with immunoSEQ multiplex PCR; TCRdb's copy has only in-frame clones and lacks some. From that table come the V and J calls and clone size; the DNA was used to work out D and trimming. Among roughly 230,000 clones listed, 90% were seen once. Enrolled during active infection, Seattle patients were then followed longitudinally. The chain joins TRBV12-3 or TRBV12-4 to TRBJ1-5; D is ambiguous. This receptor was taken from a woman aged 60 to 75 with COVID-19, enrolled during active disease. The sequenced sample was peripheral blood. The CDR3 here is CASSLQRYQPQHF. For the CDR3, the DNA is TGTGCCAGCAGTTTACAGCGGTACCAGCCCCAGCATTTT.